A single sample gave rise to the 10 T cell receptor beta chains below, sequenced in a study of T cells in Graves' hyperthyroidism and ophthalmopathy. Amplification targeted TCR beta CDR3 regions from RNA transcripts. HTBI primers drove first-round RT-PCR of the TCR CDR3. TCRdb called the multiplex PCR reads again in MiXCR, with one record for every CDR3 protein. The sample has some 760,000 distinct CDR3 sequences; 14% are singletons. The sequenced material came from blood. These receptors all come from a woman in her late teens or twenties with Graves' hyperthyroidism.

The chain uses TRBV7-9 and TRBJ2-5; 7 bases agree with TRBD2. J lost 1 base, V lost 1 base, and 3 bases had no gene match. The germline CDR1 and CDR2 sequences are SEHNR and FQNEAQ (reference sequence). The CDR3 totals 15 residues. CDR3 sequence: CASSLGAGVQETQYF. The CDR3, as DNA: TGTGCCAGCAGCTTAGGGGCGGGGGTCCAAGAGACCCAGTACTTC.

This clonotype was recorded a few times. J is TRBJ2-7 and V is TRBV27; the D gene is possibly TRBD2 (6 bases). Germline V gene sequence: CDR1 MNHEY, CDR2 SMNVEV (reference sequence). Deletions cut 4 bases from V and 4 bases from J, with 14 bases between. This CDR3 is built from 14 residues. CDR3: CASSSPAGRYEQYF. DNA of the CDR3: TGTGCCAGCAGTTCCCCTGCAGGGAGGTACGAGCAGTACTTC.

This clonotype came up a few times. This rearrangement joins TRBV7-9 to TRBJ1-1; D is unresolved. The V end lost 0 bases, the J end lost 0 bases, and 11 bases lay between the germline ends. Germline-derived CDR1 and CDR2 are SEHNR and FQNEAQ (reference sequence). This CDR3 contains 16 residues. For the CDR3, the DNA is TGTGCCAGCAGCTTAGCGGATTCTTGGCTGAACACTGAAGCTTTCTTT. It encodes CASSLADSWLNTEAFF.

This clonotype was found a few times. The chain uses TRBV7-8 and TRBJ2-3, with D perhaps TRBD2 (5 bases). The germline V and J ends were trimmed by 6 bases and 0 bases, with 13 bases remaining between them. CDR3 size: 15 residues. Germline-derived CDR1 and CDR2 are SGHVS and FQNEAQ. CDR3: CASRTSGTSTDTQYF. As DNA, the CDR3 is TGTGCCAGCAGGACCAGCGGAACTAGCACAGATACGCAGTATTTT.

This rearrangement joins TRBV11-2 to TRBJ2-1; D is unresolved. Germline V lookup: CDR1 SGHAT, CDR2 FQNNGV. V lost 1 base and J 4 bases, leaving 11 bases between the germline ends. This CDR3 has 15 residues. The CDR3 reads CASSLGSLFYNEQFF. CDR3 nucleotide sequence: TGTGCCAGCAGCTTAGGGTCCTTATTTTACAATGAGCAGTTCTTC. Supplemented by reference TRBV11-2 and TRBJ2-1, the full variable domain reads EAGVAQSPRYKIIEKRQSVAFWCNPISGHATLYWYQQILGQGPKLLIQFQNNGVVDDSQLPKDRFSAERLKGVDSTLKIQPAKLEDSAVYLCASSLGSLFYNEQFFGPGTRLTVL.

This clonotype was found many times. The V gene is TRBV6-2 or TRBV6-3, the J gene TRBJ2-3, with TRBD1 as a possible D gene (5 bases). Germline lookup yields CDR1 MNHEY and CDR2 SVGEGT. Trimming shortened V by 0 bases and J by 6 bases, and 10 bases separated the two germline ends. The CDR3 length is 14 residues. The CDR3 sequence: CASSYSPAGDTQYF. The DNA for the CDR3 is TGTGCCAGCAGTTACTCGCCGGCAGGGGATACGCAGTATTTT.

In its sample, this clonotype was seen a few times. CDR3 nucleotide sequence: TGTGCCAGCAGCTTAGAAGGGGGCAAGTTGGCTGGCTACACCTTC. Translating gives CASSLEGGKLAGYTF. The chain joins TRBV7-8 to TRBJ1-2; 7 bases align to TRBD1. Germline V gives CDR1 SGHVS, CDR2 FQNEAQ. V shed 1 base, J shed 7 bases, and the junction held 9 bases outside the gene matches. The CDR3 extends over 15 amino acids.

There are a few counts of this clonotype. This chain uses TRBV19 with TRBJ2-5; D remains ambiguous. Germline-derived CDR1 and CDR2 are LNHDA and SQIVND (reference sequence). The ends were cut back, 7 bases at V and 5 bases at J, with 8 bases in the middle. CDR3 length: 11 amino acids. CDR3 sequence (DNA): TGTGCCAGTACCCAAGGGGAGACCCAGTACTTC. Its protein product is CASTQGETQYF.

The chain joins TRBV12-3 or TRBV12-4 to TRBJ1-4; 7 bases agree with TRBD1. Unmatched junction bases numbered 3, after V lost 6 bases and J lost 2 bases. The CDR3 loop spans 14 amino acids. Written as DNA, the CDR3 is TGTGCCAGCAGACTGGGACAGACTAATGAAAAACTGTTTTTT. Translated: CASRLGQTNEKLFF.

This clonotype was detected many times. This chain connects TRBV6-1 to TRBJ2-7; 9 bases align to TRBD2. Trimming at V came to 0 bases and at J to 5 bases, leaving 5 bases not matched to a gene. Germline assignment: CDR1 MNHNS and CDR2 SASEGT. This CDR3 contains 15 residues. CDR3 region: CASSEALAGEDEQYF. DNA for the CDR3: TGTGCCAGCAGTGAAGCGTTAGCGGGAGAGGACGAGCAGTACTTC.